The 20 T cell receptor beta chains below all came from one sample that was sequenced in a study of cytomegalovirus exposure and HLA in healthy donors. Amplification used 60 Vbeta primers and 13 Jbeta primers. Sequencing used immunoSEQ multiplex PCR; TCRdb keeps in-frame clones, though not all of them. The sample holds about 160,000 clones, roughly four fifths seen once. The sequenced sample consisted of PBMCs. These receptors were taken from a man over 45 in good health and CMV-seropositive.

This clone was observed once. The chain joins TRBV10-3 to TRBJ2-3, with TRBD2 matching 14 bases. The CDR3 has 15 amino acids. CDR1 and CDR2 from the germline V gene are ENHRY and SYGVKD. With 10 bases clipped from V and 5 bases from J, the junction kept 8 bases outside the gene matches. The CDR3 coding sequence is TGTGCCAGCCGAGGACTAGCGGGAGGTGGAGATACGCAGTATTTT. As protein: CASRGLAGGGDTQYF.

This clone was seen just once. The chain combines TRBV7-2 with TRBJ2-5, with D possibly matching TRBD2 (6 bases). TRBJ2-7 matches the DNA end more closely, so the J call is doubtful. This CDR3 is 14 amino acids long. Germline V gene sequence: CDR1 SGHTA, CDR2 FQGNSA. The CDR3 coding sequence is TGTGCCAGCAGCTTGGGCGGGGACTCCTACGAGCAGTACTTC. It is translated as CASSLGGDSYEQYF.

The chain recombines TRBV28 with TRBJ1-6; D unclear. Trimming removed 2 bases from V and 4 bases from J, with 12 bases in between. CDR1 is MDHEN and CDR2 is SYDVKM in the germline V gene. CDR3 length: 16 amino acids. CDR3 nucleotides: TGTGCCAGCAGTTTACCGGCGACGGGGTATAATTCACCCCTCCACTTT. Translating gives CASSLPATGYNSPLHF. The full variable domain, in which reference TRBV28 and TRBJ1-6 provide the parts outside the CDR3, is DVKVTQSSRYLVKRTGEKVFLECVQDMDHENMFWYRQDPGLGLRLIYFSYDVKMKEKGDIPEGYSVSREKKERFSLILESASTNQTSMYLCASSLPATGYNSPLHFGNGTRLTVT.

The chain is built from TRBV28 and TRBJ2-1; D gene uncertain. The germline gives CDR1 MDHEN, CDR2 SYDVKM. The CDR3 is 14 residues long. Deletions cut 8 bases from V and 4 bases from J, with 15 bases between. CDR3 protein: CASSARSSYNEQFF. CDR3 coding DNA: TGTGCCAGCTCCGCACGGTCCTCGTACAATGAGCAGTTCTTC.

V usage is TRBV7-9 and J usage is TRBJ1-2; possibly TRBD1 for D (6 bases). The CDR3 extends over 14 amino acids. Trimming removed 3 bases from V and 3 bases from J, with 11 bases in between. CDR1 and CDR2 (germline): SEHNR, FQNEAQ (reference sequence). The chain's CDR3 is CASSFNAGDYGYTF. Written as DNA, the CDR3 is TGTGCCAGCAGCTTCAACGCAGGGGACTATGGCTACACCTTC. Filled out from reference TRBV7-9 and TRBJ1-2, the complete variable domain reads DTGVSQNPRHKITKRGQNVTFRCDPISEHNRLYWYRQTLGQGPEFLTYFQNEAQLEKSRLLSDRFSAERPKGSFSTLEIQRTEQGDSAMYLCASSFNAGDYGYTFGSGTRLTVV.

V is TRBV19 and J is TRBJ1-6, with unresolved D. V lost 4 bases and J 11 bases, leaving 21 bases between the germline ends. Germline V gene sequence: CDR1 LNHDA, CDR2 SQIVND (reference sequence). The CDR3 consists of 16 residues. As DNA, the CDR3 is TGTGCCAGTAGTACCCCGGACGGCGGGTCGGGGACACCCCTCCACTTT. It codes for CASSTPDGGSGTPLHF.

In its sample, this clone was seen a few times. The chain uses TRBV30 and TRBJ2-7, with TRBD1 matching over 10 bases. The germline gives CDR1 GTSNPN, CDR2 SVGIG (reference sequence). This CDR3 contains 15 residues. J was trimmed by 5 bases and V by 3 bases; bases with no gene match: 10. Here the CDR3 DNA reads TGTGCCTGGAGGGAGACAGGGGGCGCAACACACGAGCAGTACTTC. As protein: CAWRETGGATHEQYF.

This chain connects TRBV6-5 to TRBJ2-7, with D uncertain. CDR3 length: 14 residues. Germline V gene lookup returns CDR1 MNHEY and CDR2 SVGAGI. V lost 5 bases and J 2 bases, leaving 13 bases between the germline ends. The CDR3 sequence: CASSNAKSAYEQYF. The CDR3 DNA reads TGTGCCAGCAGTAACGCAAAGTCGGCCTACGAGCAGTACTTC.

The CDR3 loop is CASSSSGRIEVRDNEQFF. The DNA of the CDR3 is TGTGCCAGCAGCTCGAGCGGGAGAATTGAGGTGCGGGACAATGAGCAGTTCTTC. The chain carries TRBV13 and TRBJ2-1, with TRBD2 identical over 8 bases. The CDR3 is 18 residues long. From germline, CDR1 is PRHDT and CDR2 FYEKMQ (reference sequence). V gave up 4 bases and J gave up 5 bases; unmatched junction bases: 16.

Only one count was recorded for this clone. The V call is TRBV4-3, the J call TRBJ1-1; D gene uncertain. Germline loops: CDR1 LGHNA, CDR2 YSLEER. This CDR3 comprises 14 residues. V was shortened by 1 base and J by 1 base, with 7 bases between the two germline ends. CDR3 in amino acids: CASSQGAGNTEAFF. The DNA for the CDR3 is TGCGCCAGCAGCCAAGGTGCAGGGAACACTGAAGCTTTCTTT.

V usage is TRBV28 and J usage is TRBJ2-7, with 7 bases identical to TRBD2. The trim removed 0 bases at V and 5 bases at J, leaving 7 bases unmatched. This CDR3 comprises 15 residues. From germline, CDR1 is MDHEN and CDR2 SYDVKM. The CDR3 here is CASSLWGGENHEQYF. The CDR3 DNA reads TGTGCCAGCAGTTTATGGGGGGGGGAGAACCACGAGCAGTACTTC.

The V gene is TRBV7-9, the J gene TRBJ2-1; D is perhaps TRBD1 (7 bases). CDR1 and CDR2 (germline): SEHNR, FQNEAQ (reference sequence). Trimming cost V 5 bases and J 0 bases, with 17 bases left between them. The CDR3 covers 17 residues. The chain's CDR3 is CASSDVGGTASYNEQFF. The CDR3 DNA follows: TGTGCCAGCAGCGACGTCGGAGGGACAGCCTCCTACAATGAGCAGTTCTTC.

The J gene is TRBJ1-6, the V gene TRBV7-6; 11 nucleotides match TRBD1. The CDR3 extends over 15 amino acids. V shed 5 bases and J 7 bases; nucleotides not matched to a gene: 4. Germline lookup yields CDR1 SGHVS and CDR2 FNYEAQ. The CDR3, as DNA: TGTGCCAGCAGCCTAGGACAGGGGGCGAATTCACCCCTCCACTTT. Amino acid sequence: CASSLGQGANSPLHF.

The chain joins TRBV9 to TRBJ2-1, with TRBD1 as a possible D gene (6 bases). This CDR3 spans 15 amino acids. The germline V gene has CDR1 SGDLS and CDR2 YYNGEE. V dropped 6 bases and J dropped 5 bases, with 18 bases sitting between them. The CDR3 spells CASTFRGARDNEQFF. The CDR3 bases are TGTGCCAGCACCTTCAGGGGCGCTCGGGACAATGAGCAGTTCTTC.

This sequence joins TRBV19 and TRBJ1-2, with 8 bases identical to TRBD1. The length of the CDR3 is 15 residues. The germline V gene encodes CDR1 LNHDA and CDR2 SQIVND (reference sequence). Germline trimming cut 4 bases from V and 8 bases from J; bases unmatched to any gene: 12. DNA of the CDR3: TGTGCCAGTAGTAAACTTTTTGGACAGGGATACGGCTACACCTTC. Its protein is CASSKLFGQGYGYTF.

The chain links TRBV20-1 to TRBJ2-1; 7 nucleotides match TRBD1. The CDR3 loop spans 11 amino acids. Germline V gene data show CDR1 as DFQATT and CDR2 as SNEGSKA (reference sequence). Losses at the gene ends were 6 bases for V and 10 bases for J; bases not matched to a gene: 6. CDR3 residues: CSADRVREQFF. CDR3 sequence (DNA): TGCAGTGCCGACAGGGTTCGGGAGCAGTTCTTC.

In this sample, this clone turned up once. The chain joins TRBV7-8 to TRBJ2-1, with TRBD2 identical over 9 bases. Germline CDR1 reads SGHVS; CDR2 reads FQNEAQ. The CDR3 has 15 amino acids. V shed 1 base, J shed 9 bases, and the junction held 7 bases outside the gene matches. The CDR3 coding sequence is TGTGCCAGCAGCTTAGTCCGGACTAGCGTCAGTGAGCAGTTCTTC. Translation gives CASSLVRTSVSEQFF.

This clone was picked up one time. The J gene is TRBJ1-1, the V gene TRBV27; TRBD1 might be the D (6 bases). Germline CDR1 MNHEY, CDR2 SMNVEV (reference sequence). Trimming left V 5 bases short and J 7 bases short, with 17 bases between. This CDR3 has 14 amino acids. CDR3 nucleotides: TGTGCCAGCAGTCCCACCGGACAGCTGGATGAAGCTTTCTTT. Its protein is CASSPTGQLDEAFF.

The chain links TRBV7-2 to TRBJ2-1; D is perhaps TRBD2 (5 bases). Germline CDR1 SGHTA, CDR2 FQGNSA. The CDR3 extends over 15 amino acids. Trimming removed 3 bases at V and 4 bases at J, with 13 bases between. This CDR3 reads CASSLVRDGYNEQFF. In DNA, the CDR3 is TGTGCCAGCAGCTTGGTGAGGGATGGGTACAATGAGCAGTTCTTC.

J is TRBJ2-7 and V is TRBV28, with TRBD1 as a possible D gene (6 bases). Germline V gives CDR1 MDHEN, CDR2 SYDVKM. Trimming stripped 8 bases from V and 0 bases from J, with 14 bases between. CDR3 length: 14 amino acids. The CDR3 DNA sequence: TGTGCCAGCGGGGTTGACAGGCCCTCCTACGAGCAGTACTTC. Amino acids: CASGVDRPSYEQYF.